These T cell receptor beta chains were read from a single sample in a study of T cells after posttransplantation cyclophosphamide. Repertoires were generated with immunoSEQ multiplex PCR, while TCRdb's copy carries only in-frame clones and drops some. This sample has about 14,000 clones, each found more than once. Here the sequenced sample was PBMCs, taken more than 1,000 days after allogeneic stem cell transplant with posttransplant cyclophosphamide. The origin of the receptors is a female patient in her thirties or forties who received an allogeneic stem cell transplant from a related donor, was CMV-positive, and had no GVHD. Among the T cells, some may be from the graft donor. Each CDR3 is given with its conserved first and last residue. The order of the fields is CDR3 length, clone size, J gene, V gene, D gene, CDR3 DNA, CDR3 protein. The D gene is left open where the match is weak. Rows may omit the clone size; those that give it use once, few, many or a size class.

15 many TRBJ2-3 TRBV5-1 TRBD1 TGCGCCAGCAGCCCAGTAACAGGGGGCCCAGATACGCAGTATTTT CASSPVTGGPDTQYF
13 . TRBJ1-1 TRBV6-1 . TGTGCCAGCAGTGAAATCGGGGGTGGGGAAGCTTTCTTT CASSEIGGGEAFF
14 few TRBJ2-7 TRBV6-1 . TGTGCCAGCAGTGTTCTGCCGGAGCTCTCCTCCGCGTACTTC CASSVLPELSSAYF
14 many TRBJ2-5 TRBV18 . TGTGCCAGCTCACCATCGACATTTGTGGAGACCCAGTACTTC CASSPSTFVETQYF
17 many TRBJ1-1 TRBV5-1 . TGCGCCAGCAGCTTGGACGGGGGGAGGGTGATCGGCACTGAAGCTTTCTTT CASSLDGGRVIGTEAFF
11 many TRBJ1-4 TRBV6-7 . TGTGCCAGCAGCGGACAGGAAAAACTGTTTTTT CASSGQEKLFF
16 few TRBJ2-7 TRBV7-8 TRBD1 TGTGCCAGCAGCCAAGCCGGGACAGGGGTTCTCTACGAGCAGTACTTC CASSQAGTGVLYEQYF
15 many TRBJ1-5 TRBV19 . TGTGCCAGTAGGGAGGCGGGTATCATCAATCAGCCCCAGCATTTT CASREAGIINQPQHF
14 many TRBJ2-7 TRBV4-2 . TGTGCCAGCAGCCAAGATTGGGACAACTACGAGCAGTACTTC CASSQDWDNYEQYF
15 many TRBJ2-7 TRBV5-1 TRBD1 TGCGCCAGCAGTTCGCCGGGACAGGGTATCTACGAGCAGTACTTC CASSSPGQGIYEQYF
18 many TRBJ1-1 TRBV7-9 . TGTGCCAGCACCAAAATCGGCAGGGTGGAAGGCCTAAACACTGAAGCTTTCTTT CASTKIGRVEGLNTEAFF
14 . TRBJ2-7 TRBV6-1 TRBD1 TGTGCCAGCAGTGAATATACAGGGGGCTACGAGCAGTACTTC CASSEYTGGYEQYF
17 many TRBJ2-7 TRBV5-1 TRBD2 TGCGCCAGCAGCTTGGCCGGGCGGGGGGCCGCCTCCTACGAGCAGTACTTC CASSLAGRGAASYEQYF
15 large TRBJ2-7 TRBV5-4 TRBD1 TGTGCCAGCAGCTTGGGGGACAGGGGGGTTCGGGAGCAGTACTTC CASSLGDRGVREQYF
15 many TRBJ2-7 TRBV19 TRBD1 TGTGCCAGTAGTTCCCGGACAGGGGCAGTATACGAGCAGTACTTC CASSSRTGAVYEQYF
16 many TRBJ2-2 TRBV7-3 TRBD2 TGTGCCAGCAGCCTCCTAGCGGGGGGTTCTTTCGGGGAGCTGTTTTTT CASSLLAGGSFGELFF
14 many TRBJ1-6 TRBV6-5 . TGTGCCAGCAGTTACCCCGTCGGAGGCTCACCCCTCCACTTT CASSYPVGGSPLHF
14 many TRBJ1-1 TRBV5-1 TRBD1 TGCGCCAGCAGCAAGACAGGGCTGGGAACTGAAGCTTTCTTT CASSKTGLGTEAFF
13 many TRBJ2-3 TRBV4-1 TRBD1 TGCGCCAGCAGCCAAACAGGGGCTGGTACGCAGTATTTT CASSQTGAGTQYF
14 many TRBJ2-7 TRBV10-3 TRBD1 TGTGCCATCAGTAACACAGGGGGCAGTTACGAGCAGTACTTC CAISNTGGSYEQYF
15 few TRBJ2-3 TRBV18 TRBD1 TGTGCCAGCTCACCACGGCAGGGGGGCACAGATACGCAGTATTTT CASSPRQGGTDTQYF
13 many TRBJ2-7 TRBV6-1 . TGTGCCAGCAGTGAATCGGTGGCCTACGAGCAGTACTTC CASSESVAYEQYF
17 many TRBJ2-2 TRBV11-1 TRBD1 TGTGCCAGCAGCTTATCTCCGGGACAGGTGAACACCGGGGAGCTGTTTTTT CASSLSPGQVNTGELFF
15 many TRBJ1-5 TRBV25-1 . TGTGCCAGCAGTGAATGGGGGGAAAGCAATCAGCCCCAGCATTTT CASSEWGESNQPQHF
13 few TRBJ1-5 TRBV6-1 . TGTGCCAGCAGTATCGGGGGGAATCAGCCCCAGCATTTT CASSIGGNQPQHF
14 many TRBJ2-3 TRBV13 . TGTGCCAGCAGCTTCAGGGTTGTTACAGATACGCAGTATTTT CASSFRVVTDTQYF
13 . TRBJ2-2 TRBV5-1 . TGCGCCAGCAGCTCCGACAGTTACGGGGAGCTGTTTTTT CASSSDSYGELFF
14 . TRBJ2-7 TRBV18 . TGTGCCAGCTCACGCGGGTCTCCTGGGGACGAGCAGTACTTC CASSRGSPGDEQYF
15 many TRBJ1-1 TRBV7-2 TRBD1 TGTGCCAGCAGCGCCCGGGACAGACAGAACACTGAAGCTTTCTTT CASSARDRQNTEAFF
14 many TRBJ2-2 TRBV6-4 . TGTGCCAGCAGTGACGAGGGCAACACCGGGGAGCTGTTTTTT CASSDEGNTGELFF
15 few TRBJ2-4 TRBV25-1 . TGTGCCAGCTTATACCGCGGGGTAGCCAAAAACATTCAGTACTTC CASLYRGVAKNIQYF
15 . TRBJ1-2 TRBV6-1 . TGTGCCAGCAGTGAAAGAGGCGGGAATCTTTATGGCTACACCTTC CASSERGGNLYGYTF
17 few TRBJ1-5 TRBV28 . TGTGCCAGCACTCTAGGGACAACTGAATATAGCAATCAGCCCCAGCATTTT CASTLGTTEYSNQPQHF
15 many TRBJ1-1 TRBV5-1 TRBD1 TGCGCCAGCAGCTATCGCAGGGGGTCAGACACTGAAGCTTTCTTT CASSYRRGSDTEAFF
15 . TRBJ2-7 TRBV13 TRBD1 TGTGCCAGCAGCTTAGGAGGGACAGGGCTTTATTCGCAGTACTTC CASSLGGTGLYSQYF
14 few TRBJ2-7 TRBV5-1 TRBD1 TGCGCCAGCAGCCGCGGGACAGGGTCCTACGAGCAGTACTTC CASSRGTGSYEQYF
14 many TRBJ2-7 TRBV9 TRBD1 TGTGCCAGCAGCGTAGGACAGGGAATCAACGAGCAGTACTTC CASSVGQGINEQYF
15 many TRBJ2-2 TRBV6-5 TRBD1 TGTGCCAGCAGTTACGTGGGACAGGGGACCGGGGAGCTGTTTTTT CASSYVGQGTGELFF
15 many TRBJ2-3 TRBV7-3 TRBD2 TGTGCCAGCAGCCCTAGCGGGGGGGCGACAGATACGCAGTATTTT CASSPSGGATDTQYF
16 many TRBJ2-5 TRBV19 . TGTGCCAGTAGTACCGGTCGTGGGCTGCTCCAAGAGACCCAGTACTTC CASSTGRGLLQETQYF
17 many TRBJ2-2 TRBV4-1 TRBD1 TGCGCCAGCAGCCAAATCCCCGGGACAGAGCACACCGGGGAGCTGTTTTTT CASSQIPGTEHTGELFF
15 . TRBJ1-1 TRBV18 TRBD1 TGTGCCAGCTCACCACCGGCAGGGGGTAAGACTGAAGCTTTCTTT CASSPPAGGKTEAFF
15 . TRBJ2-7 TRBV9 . TGTGCCAGCATCTTCAAACAGGAGACGGCCTACGAGCAGTACTTC CASIFKQETAYEQYF
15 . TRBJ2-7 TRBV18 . TGTGCCAGCTCCCCGTGGACAGAACCCTCCTACGAGCAGTACTTC CASSPWTEPSYEQYF